This TCR beta chain stems from a study of T cells in Graves' hyperthyroidism and ophthalmopathy. Notes on the study in general: Researchers found most expanded thyroid clonotypes above 0.001 in blood as well.

V trimming: 9 bases; J trimming: 5 bases; junction bases outside the gene matches: 6. Germline V gene data show CDR1 as SGHKS and CDR2 as YYEKEE (reference sequence). CDR3 length: 12 residues. Absent ophthalmopathy progression within 18 months defined stable Graves' hyperthyroidism. Diagnosis of hyperthyroidism was new in patients aged 18 to 65, and its duration was under 2 months. A remark on this clonotype: Its antigen remains unknown.

RNA transcripts gave rise to amplified TCR beta CDR3 regions. The HTBI set primed first-round TCR CDR3 RT-PCR. Via MiXCR, TCRdb re-called the multiplex PCR reads, giving one row per CDR3 protein. This table has around 800,000 distinct CDR3 sequences, roughly 40% appearing once. The material sequenced was blood. This sequence joins TRBV5-5 and TRBJ2-7, with TRBD1 identical over 9 bases. This receptor was identified in a man aged 18 to 29 with Graves' hyperthyroidism. DNA of the CDR3: TGTGCCAACCCGGGACAGGGTGACGAGCAGTACTTC. Amino acid sequence: CANPGQGDEQYF.